This T cell receptor beta chain was captured by sequencing in a study of T cells after yellow fever vaccination. Notes on the study in general: Clonotypes found in both CD4 and CD8 compartments made up a small share.

The CDR3 length is 21 residues. The V segment lost 4 bases and the J segment 0 bases; nucleotides outside the gene matches: 20. Germline assignment: CDR1 MNHEY and CDR2 SVGEGT. This clonotype was observed at least ten times. No antigen is known for it. MiXCR was run by TCRdb on the 5' RACE reads, yielding one entry per CDR3 protein. The profile covers more than 110,000 distinct CDR3 sequences, with about 7% appearing a single time and more than 0.6% taken by the ten largest. This clonotype was sampled from a man aged 30 to 39 who received the YFV17D yellow fever vaccine. The sequenced sample was CD4+ T cells sorted from PBMCs, obtained 10 days after the yellow fever booster vaccination. This rearrangement joins TRBV6-2 or TRBV6-3 to TRBJ2-1; 8 bases align to TRBD2. CDR3 sequence: CASSSLLRGSGKLSSYNEQFF. The CDR3 DNA is TGTGCCAGCAGTTCTCTTCTACGGGGTAGCGGGAAACTTAGCTCCTACAATGAGCAGTTCTTC.